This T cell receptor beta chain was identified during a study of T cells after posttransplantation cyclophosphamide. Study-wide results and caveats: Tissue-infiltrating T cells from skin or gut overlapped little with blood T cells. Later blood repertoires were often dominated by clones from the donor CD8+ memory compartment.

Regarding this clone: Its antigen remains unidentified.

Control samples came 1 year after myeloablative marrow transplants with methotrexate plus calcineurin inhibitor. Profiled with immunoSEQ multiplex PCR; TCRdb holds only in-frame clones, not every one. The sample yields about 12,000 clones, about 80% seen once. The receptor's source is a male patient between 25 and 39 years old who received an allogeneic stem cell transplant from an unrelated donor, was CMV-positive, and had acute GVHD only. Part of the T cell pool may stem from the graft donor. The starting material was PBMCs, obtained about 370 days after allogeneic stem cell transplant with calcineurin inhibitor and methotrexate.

CDR3 bases: TGCGCCAGCAGCCCCGACAGGGGAAGCAATCAGCCCCAGCATTTT. Protein product: CASSPDRGSNQPQHF. The J gene is TRBJ1-5, the V gene TRBV4-3, with 8 bases identical to TRBD1. V shed 4 bases, J shed 1 base, and the junction held 3 bases outside the gene matches. CDR3 length: 15 residues. Germline assignment: CDR1 LGHNA and CDR2 YSLEER.